This T cell receptor beta chain is drawn from a study of STAT3 mutations in large granular lymphocyte leukemia. Study summary: More than half of T-LGLL patients received immunosuppressive therapy. General observations from the study: Some patients had persisting codominant clonotypes that could mask small clones. TCR clonotype switching after therapy occurred in about 35% of the 18 patients. At least one immunodominant TCR beta clonotype appeared in every T-cell large granular lymphocyte leukemia patient. In several patients, dominant TCR clone burden exceeded STAT3 mutant burden.

For this clone: Its target is not known.

Germline V gene lookup returns CDR1 SEHNR and CDR2 FQNEAQ (reference sequence). CDR3 size: 13 residues. Trimming shortened V by 4 bases and J by 5 bases, and 9 bases separated the two germline ends. This table comes from immunoSEQ multiplex PCR, and its TCRdb copy is limited to in-frame clones, with some not included. The sample holds 10,000 to 15,000 clones, about 88% seen once. The V call is TRBV7-9, the J call TRBJ2-1; D gene ambiguous. The receptor's source is a human donor with T large granular lymphocyte leukemia. Some clones in this sample may be carry-over from other donors' samples. Sequenced material: PBMCs. As DNA, the CDR3 is TGTGCCAGCAGCTATTCACAGAACAATGAGCAGTTCTTC. Amino acids: CASSYSQNNEQFF. The full variable domain, completed using reference TRBV7-9 and TRBJ2-1, is DTGVSQNPRHKITKRGQNVTFRCDPISEHNRLYWYRQTLGQGPEFLTYFQNEAQLEKSRLLSDRFSAERPKGSFSTLEIQRTEQGDSAMYLCASSYSQNNEQFFGPGTRLTVL.